Sequencing of this T cell receptor beta chain was carried out in a study of cytomegalovirus exposure and HLA in healthy donors. Study results and limitations: According to an earlier analysis, most TCR beta V segments yielded productive rearrangements about 90% or about 30% of the time. There were reportedly fewer N-insertions in an Asian-associated ancestry cluster than the approximately 700-donor mean, in a later analysis.

Primers: 60 Vbeta forward and 13 Jbeta reverse. The data were produced by immunoSEQ multiplex PCR, yet TCRdb's version contains in-frame clones alone and is incomplete. This table has 200,000 to 300,000 clones, 81% appearing once. Germline V gene lookup returns CDR1 SNHLY and CDR2 FYNNEI. CDR3 length equals 14 residues. Trimming took 3 bases from V and 6 from J, leaving 12 bases between them. As for this clone: Its matching antigen is unknown. In the same sample, other DNA sequences code for this CDR3.

This receptor was identified in a woman aged 55-70 years in good health and CMV-seropositive. The rearrangement uses TRBV2 and TRBJ2-1; no clear D gene. Sequencing was carried out using PBMCs. Here the CDR3 reads CASSEKLRVNEQFF. CDR3 nucleotides: TGTGCCAGCAGTGAGAAGCTCCGGGTCAATGAGCAGTTCTTC.